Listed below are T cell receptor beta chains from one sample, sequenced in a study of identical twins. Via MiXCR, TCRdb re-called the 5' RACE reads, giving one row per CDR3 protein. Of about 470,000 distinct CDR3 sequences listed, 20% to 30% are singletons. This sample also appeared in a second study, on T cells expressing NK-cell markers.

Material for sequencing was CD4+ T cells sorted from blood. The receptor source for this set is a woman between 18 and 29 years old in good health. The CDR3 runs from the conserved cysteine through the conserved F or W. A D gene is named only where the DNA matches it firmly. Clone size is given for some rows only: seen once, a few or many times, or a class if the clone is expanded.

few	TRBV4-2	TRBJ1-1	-	TGTGCCAGCAGCCAAGTAGGGGAGAGGGCTGAAGCTTTCTTT	CASSQVGERAEAFF
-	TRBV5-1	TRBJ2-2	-	TGCGCCAGCAGCTTGGACAGGCCGGGCACCGGGGAGCTGTTTTTT	CASSLDRPGTGELFF
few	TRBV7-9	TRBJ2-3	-	TGTGCCAGCAGCTTAGTAGGGAATACGCAGTATTTT	CASSLVGNTQYF
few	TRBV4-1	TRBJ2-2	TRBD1	TGCGCCAGCAGCCCCTGGACAGGGGGCATCGGGGAGCTGTTTTTT	CASSPWTGGIGELFF
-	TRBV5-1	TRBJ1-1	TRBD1	TGCGCCAGCAGCTGGAACTCCCCCGGACAGGGGAACACTGAAGCTTTCTTT	CASSWNSPGQGNTEAFF
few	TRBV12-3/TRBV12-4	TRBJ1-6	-	TGTGCCAGCAGTTTAATCGGAGATAATTCACCCCTCCACTTT	CASSLIGDNSPLHF
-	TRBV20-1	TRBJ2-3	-	TGCAGTTCCAGCGTGGGGAGTACGCAGTATTTT	CSSSVGSTQYF
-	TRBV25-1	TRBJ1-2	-	TGTGCCAGCAGTGAATCCGGATACTATGGCTACACCTTC	CASSESGYYGYTF
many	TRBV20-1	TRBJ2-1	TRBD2	TGCAGTGCTCGACCCGGGACTAGCGGTTACAATGAGCAGTTCTTC	CSARPGTSGYNEQFF
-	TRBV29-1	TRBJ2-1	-	TGCAGCGTTGAATCAGGGTACAATGAGCAGTTCTTC	CSVESGYNEQFF
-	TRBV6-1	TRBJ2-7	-	TGTGCCAGCAAATCTGCCCAGGTTTACGAGCAGTACTTC	CASKSAQVYEQYF
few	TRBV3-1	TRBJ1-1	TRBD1	TGTGCCAGCAGCCAAGCAAAATTCCTAGGGACAGGGAGTTCGGTTTTCTTT	CASSQAKFLGTGSSVFF
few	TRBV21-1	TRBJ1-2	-	TGTGCCAGCAGCTGTAGGGACGGAGAGTATGGCTACACCTTC	CASSCRDGEYGYTF
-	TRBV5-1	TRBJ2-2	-	TGCGCCAGCAGCTTGGCGGGAGTTACCACCGGGGAGCTGTTTTTT	CASSLAGVTTGELFF
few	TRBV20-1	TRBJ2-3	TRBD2	TGCAGTGCTATTCGACTAGCGGGGGCCGCAGATACGCAGTATTTT	CSAIRLAGAADTQYF
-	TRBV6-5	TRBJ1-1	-	TGTGCCAGCAGGTTCCTAGATGACGCTTTCTTT	CASRFLDDAFF
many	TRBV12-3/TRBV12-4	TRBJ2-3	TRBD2	TGTGCCAGCAGTTTGCGGGAGGCCAGCACAGATACGCAGTATTTT	CASSLREASTDTQYF
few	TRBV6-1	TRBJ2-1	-	TGTGCCAGCAGTGGCCCGGAACGGGGCTACAATGAGCAGTTCTTC	CASSGPERGYNEQFF
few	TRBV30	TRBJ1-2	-	TGTGCCTGGACCGTGTTTCAGGGGACCGGTGGCTACACCTTC	CAWTVFQGTGGYTF
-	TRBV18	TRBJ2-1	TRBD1	TGTGCCAGCTCACAAACAGGGGTTTCCTACAATGAGCAGTTCTTC	CASSQTGVSYNEQFF